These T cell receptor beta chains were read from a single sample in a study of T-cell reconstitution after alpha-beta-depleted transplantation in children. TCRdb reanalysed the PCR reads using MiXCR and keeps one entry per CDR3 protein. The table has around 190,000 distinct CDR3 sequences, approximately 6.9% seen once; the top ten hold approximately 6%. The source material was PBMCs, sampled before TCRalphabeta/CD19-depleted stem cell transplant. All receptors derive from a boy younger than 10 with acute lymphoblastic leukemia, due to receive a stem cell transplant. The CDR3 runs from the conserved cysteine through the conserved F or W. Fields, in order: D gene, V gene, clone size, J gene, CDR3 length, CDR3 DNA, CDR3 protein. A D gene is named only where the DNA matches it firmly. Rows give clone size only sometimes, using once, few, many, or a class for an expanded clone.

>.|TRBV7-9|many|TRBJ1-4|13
TGTGCCAGCAGCTGGGGCTCGGGAGAAAAACTGTTTTTT
CASSWGSGEKLFF
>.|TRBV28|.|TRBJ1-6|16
TGTGCCAGCAGTTTCCCCAAAGGGCTTAAACAGTCACCCCTCCACTTT
CASSFPKGLKQSPLHF
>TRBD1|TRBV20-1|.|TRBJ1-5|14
TGCAGTGCTCTGGACAGGTTCGGCAATCAGCCCCAGCATTTT
CSALDRFGNQPQHF
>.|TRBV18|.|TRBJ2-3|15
TGTGCCAGCTCACCACCAGGTACTAGCACAGATACGCAGTATTTT
CASSPPGTSTDTQYF
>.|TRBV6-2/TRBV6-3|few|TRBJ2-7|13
TGTGCCAGCGGAGACGGAGACACCTACGAGCAGTACTTC
CASGDGDTYEQYF
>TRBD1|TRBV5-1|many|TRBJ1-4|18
TGCGCCAGCAGCTTGGAATCGTTCGGGGACAGGGGGTATGAAAAACTGTTTTTT
CASSLESFGDRGYEKLFF
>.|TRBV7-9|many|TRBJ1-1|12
TGTGCCAGCGTACCGGGCAACACTGAAGCTTTCTTT
CASVPGNTEAFF
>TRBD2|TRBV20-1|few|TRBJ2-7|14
TGCAGTGCGCTAGGGACTAGCGGAACCTACGAGCAGTACTTC
CSALGTSGTYEQYF
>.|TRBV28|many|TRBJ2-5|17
TGTGCCAGCACGGGATTTTCTAGGGGGGTCTCGCAAGAGACCCAGTACTTC
CASTGFSRGVSQETQYF
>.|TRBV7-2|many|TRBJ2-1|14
TGTGCCAGCAGCCCCTGGCCAACCAACAATGAGCAGTTCTTC
CASSPWPTNNEQFF
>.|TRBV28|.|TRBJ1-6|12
TGTGCCAGCAGTTTTCACGGGGTGGCCCTCCACTTT
CASSFHGVALHF
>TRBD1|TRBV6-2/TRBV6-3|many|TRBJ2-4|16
TGTGCCAGCAGTTCCCGGGACAGATTAGCCAAAAACATTCAGTACTTC
CASSSRDRLAKNIQYF
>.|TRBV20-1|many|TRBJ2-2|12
TGCAGTGCCCCCCTCGGGGTCCGCGAGCTGTTTTTT
CSAPLGVRELFF
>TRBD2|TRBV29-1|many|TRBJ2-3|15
TGCAGCGTTGTCAAAACTAGCGGTGGGGGAGATACGCAGTATTTT
CSVVKTSGGGDTQYF
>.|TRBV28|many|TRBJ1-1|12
TGTGCCAGCAGCCCTCCCTACACTGAAGCTTTCTTT
CASSPPYTEAFF
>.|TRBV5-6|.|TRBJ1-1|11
TGTGCCAGCAGCTTGTACGGATCAGCTTTCTTT
CASSLYGSAFF
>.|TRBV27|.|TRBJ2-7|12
TGTGCCAGCTCCGACGGATCCTACGAGGAGTACTTC
CASSDGSYEEYF
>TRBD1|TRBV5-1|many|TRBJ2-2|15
TGCGCCAGCACCCGGGACAGGGCGAACACCGGGGAGCTGTTTTTT
CASTRDRANTGELFF